This TCR beta chain was sequenced for a study of Graves' ophthalmopathy and Graves' hyperthyroidism. This clonotype has just a few counts. Trimming removed 6 bases from V and 0 bases from J, with 14 bases in between. Germline CDR1 and CDR2: MNHEY and SVGAGI. The CDR3 is 15 residues long. Hyperthyroidism cases were recent diagnoses of under 2 months' duration in people aged 18 to 65. Thyroid ultrasound, orbital computed tomography, TRAb, serum thyroxine and clinical symptoms formed the basis of diagnosis. Investigators amplified TCR beta CDR3 regions from RNA transcripts. The workflow started with a first-round RT-PCR run with HTBI primers and then moved on to a second-round multiplex PCR. MiXCR was run by TCRdb on the multiplex PCR reads, yielding one entry per CDR3 protein. The sample has approximately 1.2 million distinct CDR3 sequences; roughly 35% are singletons.

The source material was peripheral blood or thyroid tissue (not recorded which). This chain links TRBV6-5 with TRBJ1-1, with D perhaps TRBD1 (6 bases). The sequence was collected from an adult man with Graves' hyperthyroidism. CDR3 loop: CASRYRERMNTEAFF. The CDR3 DNA reads TGTGCCAGCAGGTACAGGGAGCGGATGAACACTGAAGCTTTCTTT.